This TCR beta chain was identified during a study of blood T cell repertoires in COVID-19. On the study more broadly: Whether acute or convalescent, the COVID-19 samples came from the United States, Italy and Spain.

V gave up 1 base and J gave up 6 bases, with 7 bases separating them. This CDR3 is 13 amino acids long. Germline CDR1 reads SGHTA; CDR2 reads FQGNSA. The protocol was immunoSEQ multiplex PCR, while the TCRdb copy is restricted to in-frame clones and leaves out a portion. The sample shows about 80,000 clones, approximately 88% of them seen only once. This chain connects TRBV7-2 to TRBJ1-5; no firm D call. The TCR originated in a woman older than 75 with acute or convalescent COVID-19. Sequencing was carried out using peripheral blood. CDR3 sequence (DNA): TGTGCCAGCAGCTTAGACTTAAGTCAGCCCCAGCATTTT. Its protein product is CASSLDLSQPQHF.